This record looks at one T cell receptor (beta chain) sequence and its context. This record belongs to a study of cytomegalovirus exposure and HLA in healthy donors. With 60 Vbeta and 13 Jbeta primers, the PCR was carried out. TCRdb's copy holds only in-frame clones and misses some; the assay was immunoSEQ multiplex PCR. The data show 200,000 or so clones, 70% to 90% seen once. Whether this donor was CMV seropositive was not recorded. The receptor comes from a human donor in good health. Material: PBMCs.

The DNA for the CDR3 is TGCGCCACCAGGGACACCCTTAACTATGGCTACACCTTC. Translation: CATRDTLNYGYTF. The chain couples TRBV5-1 to TRBJ1-2; the D gene is possibly TRBD1 (6 bases). Germline CDR1 is SGHRS and CDR2 is YFSETQ. V dropped 9 bases and J dropped 1 base, with 13 bases sitting between them. This CDR3 contains 13 residues.